This paragraph covers one TCR beta chain sequence. Other DNA sequences in this specimen translate into the identical CDR3. Sequencing was performed with immunoSEQ multiplex PCR; in TCRdb, only in-frame clones are kept and a portion is missing. The table includes about 230,000 clones, 85% to 90% detected once. These data belong to a study of blood T cell repertoires in COVID-19. CDR1 is SGHRS, CDR2 YFSETQ, per germline. V lost 0 bases, J lost 6 bases, and 8 bases stayed unmatched. The CDR3 contains 15 residues. The receptor was isolated from a woman in her thirties with acute COVID-19. Sample: PBMCs or T cells enriched from blood (not recorded which). The V gene is TRBV5-1, the J gene TRBJ1-2; TRBD1 agrees at 7 bases. The CDR3 sequence: CASSLEAGGSDGYTF. CDR3 DNA: TGCGCCAGCAGCTTGGAGGCAGGGGGTAGCGATGGCTACACCTTC.